What follows is one T cell receptor (beta chain) and its context. As originally analysed: For nucleated cells, counts were estimated from reference gene primer amplification. The table came from immunoSEQ multiplex PCR; TCRdb's copy has only in-frame clones and leaves some out. Clone size and the V and J calls come from that table; the DNA yielded D and trimming. The sample includes about 140,000 clones, about four fifths of them seen just once. Followed longitudinally, the Seattle patients had been enrolled during active infection. This entry belongs to a study of blood T cell repertoires in COVID-19. Study overall: Whether acute or convalescent, the COVID-19 samples came from the United States, Italy and Spain. From T cells, B-cell-depleted T cells, or PBMCs came the material, which was cDNA or gDNA.

The sequenced sample consisted of peripheral blood. This sequence was found in a man aged 25-45 years with COVID-19, enrolled during active disease.

CDR3 DNA sequence: TGTGCCTGGAGTGTAACGGGGGGCCGAACTGAAGCTTTCTTT. This gives the protein CAWSVTGGRTEAFF. The chain employs TRBV30 and TRBJ1-1; possible D gene TRBD1, 6 bases. The CDR3 has 14 residues. V was shortened by 0 bases and J by 5 bases, with 13 bases between the two germline ends. CDR1 is GTSNPN and CDR2 is SVGIG in the germline V gene (reference sequence). The full variable domain, its missing parts supplied by reference TRBV30 and TRBJ1-1, is SQTIHQWPATLVQPVGSPLSLECTVEGTSNPNLYWYRQAAGRGLQLLFYSVGIGQISSEVPQNLSASRPQDRQFILSSKKLLLSDSGFYLCAWSVTGGRTEAFFGQGTRLTVV.